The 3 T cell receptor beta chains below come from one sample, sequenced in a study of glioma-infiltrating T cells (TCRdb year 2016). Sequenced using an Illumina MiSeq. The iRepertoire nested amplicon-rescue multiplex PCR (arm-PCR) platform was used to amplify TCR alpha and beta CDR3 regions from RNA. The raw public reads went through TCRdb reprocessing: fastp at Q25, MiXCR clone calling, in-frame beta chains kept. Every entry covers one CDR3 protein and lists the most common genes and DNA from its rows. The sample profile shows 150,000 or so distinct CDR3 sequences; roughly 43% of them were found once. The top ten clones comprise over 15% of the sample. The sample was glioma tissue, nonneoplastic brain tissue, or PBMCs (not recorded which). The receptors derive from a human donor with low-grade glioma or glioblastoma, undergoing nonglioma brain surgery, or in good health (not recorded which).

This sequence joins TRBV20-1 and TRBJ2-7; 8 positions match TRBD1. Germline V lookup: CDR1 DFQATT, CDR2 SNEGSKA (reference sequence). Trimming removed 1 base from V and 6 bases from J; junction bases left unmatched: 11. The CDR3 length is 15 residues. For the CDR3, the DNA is TGCAGTGCTAGAGCCACCGGGACAGGTCACTCCGAGCAGTACTTC. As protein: CSARATGTGHSEQYF.

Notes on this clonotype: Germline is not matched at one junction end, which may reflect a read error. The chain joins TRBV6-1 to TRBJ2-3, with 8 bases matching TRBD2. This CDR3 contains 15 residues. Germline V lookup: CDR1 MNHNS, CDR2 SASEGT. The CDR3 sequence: CAISDSGVSTDTQYF. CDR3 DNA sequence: TGTGCCATCAGTGATAGCGGGGTTAGCACAGATACGCAGTATTTT.

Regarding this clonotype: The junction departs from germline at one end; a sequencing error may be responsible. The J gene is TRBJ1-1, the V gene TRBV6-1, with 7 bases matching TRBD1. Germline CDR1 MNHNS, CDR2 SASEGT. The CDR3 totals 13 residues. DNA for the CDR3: TGTACCAGCAGTGAAGGGGGCCTAACTGAAGCTTTCTTT. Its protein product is CTSSEGGLTEAFF.